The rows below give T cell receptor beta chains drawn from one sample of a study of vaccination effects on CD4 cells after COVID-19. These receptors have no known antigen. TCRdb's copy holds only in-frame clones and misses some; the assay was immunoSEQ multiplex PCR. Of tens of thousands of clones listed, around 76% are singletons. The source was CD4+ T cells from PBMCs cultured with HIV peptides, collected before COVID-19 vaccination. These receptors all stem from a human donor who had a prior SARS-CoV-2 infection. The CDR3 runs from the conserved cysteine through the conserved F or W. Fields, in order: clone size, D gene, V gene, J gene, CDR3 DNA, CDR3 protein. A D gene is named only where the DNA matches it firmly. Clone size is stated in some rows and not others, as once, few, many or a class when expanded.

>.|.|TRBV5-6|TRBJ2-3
TGTGCCAGCATGGGGGGGGCCACAGATACGCAGTATTTT
CASMGGATDTQYF
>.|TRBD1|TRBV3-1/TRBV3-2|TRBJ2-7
TGTGCCAGCAGCCCCCGGGGCAGGGACAGGGGGGAGCAGTACTTC
CASSPRGRDRGEQYF
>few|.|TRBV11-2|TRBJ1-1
TGTGCCAGCAGCTTATGGGGATTGAACACTGAAGCTTTCTTT
CASSLWGLNTEAFF
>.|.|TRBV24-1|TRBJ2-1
TGTGCCACCAGTGATCCCCGAGGTAGGAGCTCCTACAATGAGCAGTTCTTC
CATSDPRGRSSYNEQFF
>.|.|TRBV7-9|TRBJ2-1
TGTGCCAGCAGCTTAGGGGGTTTGCGGAGGAGCTCCTACAATGAGCAGTTCTTC
CASSLGGLRRSSYNEQFF
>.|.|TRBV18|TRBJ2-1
TGTGCCAGCTCACCACCGAGTCTCGGGACAGAGCAGTTCTTC
CASSPPSLGTEQFF
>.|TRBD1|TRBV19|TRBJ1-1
TGTGCCAGTAGGAACCGGGACAGGGAAGCTTTCTTT
CASRNRDREAFF
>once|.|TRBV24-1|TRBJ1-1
TGTGCCACCAGTGCCACAGGGTGGGGCACTGAAGCTTTCTTT
CATSATGWGTEAFF
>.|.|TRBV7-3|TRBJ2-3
TGTGCCAGCAGCTTAACGTCCACTCTCACAGATACGCAGTATTTT
CASSLTSTLTDTQYF
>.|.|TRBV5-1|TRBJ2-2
TGCGCCAGCAGCTTGGCCGGAGGACGGGTCGGGGAGCTGTTTTTT
CASSLAGGRVGELFF
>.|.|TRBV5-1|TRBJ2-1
TGCGCCAGCAGCTTTGTGGGAGGGGGCTCCTACAATGAGCAGTTCTTC
CASSFVGGGSYNEQFF
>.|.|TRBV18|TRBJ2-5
TGTGCCAGCTCACCTCTGTTTCGCTTCGGTGAGACCCAGTACTTC
CASSPLFRFGETQYF
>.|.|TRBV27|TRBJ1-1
TGTGCCAGCAGTTTCCTAGGGACTGAAGCTTTCTTT
CASSFLGTEAFF
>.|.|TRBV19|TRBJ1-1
TGTGCCAGTAGCTCTCGGGGGAGGGAAGCTTTCTTT
CASSSRGREAFF
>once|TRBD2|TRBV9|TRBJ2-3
TGTGCCAGCAGCCTTACAACTACGGATCCGGGGGGGCGGGATACGCAGTATTTT
CASSLTTTDPGGRDTQYF
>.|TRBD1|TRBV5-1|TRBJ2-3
TGCGCCAGCAGGGGACAGGGGGCCACAGATACGCAGTATTTT
CASRGQGATDTQYF
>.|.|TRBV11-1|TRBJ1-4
TGTGCCAGCAGTTCGGACAGAAACAATGAAAAACTGTTTTTT
CASSSDRNNEKLFF
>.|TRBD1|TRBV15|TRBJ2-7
TGTGCCACCAGCAGACCCCGGGGGAGACAGGGGGCCTACGAGCAGTACTTC
CATSRPRGRQGAYEQYF
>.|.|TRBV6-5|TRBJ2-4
TGTGCCAGCAGCCCCCCGGGCGTAGCCAAAAACATTCAGTACTTC
CASSPPGVAKNIQYF
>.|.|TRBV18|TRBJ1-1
TGTGCCAGCTCACAGCAGGGTGCGCACACTGAAGCTTTCTTT
CASSQQGAHTEAFF
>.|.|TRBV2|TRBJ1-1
TGTGCCAGCAGTGAACTGGGAACACAATTGAACACTGAAGCTTTCTTT
CASSELGTQLNTEAFF
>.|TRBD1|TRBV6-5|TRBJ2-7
TGTGCCAGCAGTTACTGGGGACAGGGCTCTTACGAGCAGTACTTC
CASSYWGQGSYEQYF
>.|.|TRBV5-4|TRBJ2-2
TGTGCCAGCAGCTCGGCGTCGGGAGCCGGGGAGCTGTTTTTT
CASSSASGAGELFF
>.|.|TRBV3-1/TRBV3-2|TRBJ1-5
TGTGCCAGCAGCGATGCTCTACAGGGTTTGAGGCCCCAGCATTTT
CASSDALQGLRPQHF
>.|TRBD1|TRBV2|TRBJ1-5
TGTGCCAGCAGTGAACGGCCAGGGGGGGGCAATCAGCCCCAGCATTTT
CASSERPGGGNQPQHF
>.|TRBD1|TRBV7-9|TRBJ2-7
TGTGCCAGCAGCCCAACCGGACAGGGGCTCTACGAGCAGTACTTC
CASSPTGQGLYEQYF
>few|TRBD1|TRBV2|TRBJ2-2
TGTGCCAGTTTCCCGAAGCCCGGGACAGCAAACACCGGGGAGCTGTTTTTT
CASFPKPGTANTGELFF
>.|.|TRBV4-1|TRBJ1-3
TGCGCCAGCAGCCAACCCTTGGAGAACTCTGGAAACACCATATATTTT
CASSQPLENSGNTIYF
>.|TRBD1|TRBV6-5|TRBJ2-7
TGTGCCAGCAGTTCGGGGACAGGGTGGGCCGAGCAGTACTTC
CASSSGTGWAEQYF
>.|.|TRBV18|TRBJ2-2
TGTGCCACGGCTCAGGGGGGCACCGGGGAGCTGTTTTTT
CATAQGGTGELFF
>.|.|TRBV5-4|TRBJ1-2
TGTGCCAGCAGCTTGGCGGGCAGAGACTATGGCTACACCTTC
CASSLAGRDYGYTF
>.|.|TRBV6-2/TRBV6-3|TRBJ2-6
TGTGCCAGCAGTCACGGGATCTCTGGGGCCAACGTCCTGACTTTC
CASSHGISGANVLTF
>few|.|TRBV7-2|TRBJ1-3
TGTGCCAGCAGCTTGGGTGGAGGAAACACCATATATTTT
CASSLGGGNTIYF
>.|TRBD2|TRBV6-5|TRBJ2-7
TGTGCCAGCAGGCATTCTAGCGGGAGGGCCGTCGAGCAGTACTTC
CASRHSSGRAVEQYF
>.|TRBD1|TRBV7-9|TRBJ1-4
TGTGCCAGCAGCTTAGCGGGACAGCTTAATGAAAAACTGTTTTTT
CASSLAGQLNEKLFF
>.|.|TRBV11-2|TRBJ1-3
TGTGCCAGCAGCTTGGAAACGGGTCGGGGAAACACCATATATTTT
CASSLETGRGNTIYF
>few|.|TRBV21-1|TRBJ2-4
TGTGCCAGCAGCACTCTAAGAAGGGGAGCCAAAAACATTCAGTACTTC
CASSTLRRGAKNIQYF
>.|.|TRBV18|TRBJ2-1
TGTGCCAGCTCACCGGGGCAGGGCAATGAGCAGTTCTTC
CASSPGQGNEQFF
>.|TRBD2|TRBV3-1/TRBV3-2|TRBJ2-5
TGTGCCAGCAGCGACCGGGGGGTCCAAGAGACCCAGTACTTC
CASSDRGVQETQYF
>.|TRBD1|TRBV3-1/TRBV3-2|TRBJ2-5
TGTGCCAGCAGCGCCCCCAAACGGGACAGGGTAAGGGATCGCGGAGAGACCCAGTACTTC
CASSAPKRDRVRDRGETQYF
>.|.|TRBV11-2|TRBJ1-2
TGTGCCAGCAGCTTAGATTTCAGAGGGCAGGGCTATGGCTACACCTTC
CASSLDFRGQGYGYTF
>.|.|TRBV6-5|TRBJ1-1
TGTGCCAGCAATTTGTTCAGCAACACTGAAGCTTTCTTT
CASNLFSNTEAFF
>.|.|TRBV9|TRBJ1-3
TGTGCCAGCAGCCGGGGGCAGGAGGGTGGAAACACCATATATTTT
CASSRGQEGGNTIYF